The present TCR beta chain was sequenced within a study of blood T cells in healthy people across ages. The study's findings and limits: CMV status of donors was not determined, possibly confounding expanded clonotype changes.

To note about this clonotype: The antigen remains unidentified.

A sample-barcoded 5' primer and a J-beta primer mix were used in a second PCR of roughly 7 to 12 cycles. Per sample, CDR3-containing paired-end reads numbered at least 2.5 million. TCRdb reanalysed the 5' RACE reads using MiXCR and keeps one entry per CDR3 protein. The profile shows about 1,500,000 distinct CDR3 sequences, roughly 40% of them singletons. This CDR3 is 18 amino acids long. The junction had 7 bases not matched to a gene; V was cut back by 4 bases and J by 0 bases. Germline V lookup: CDR1 SNHLY, CDR2 FYNNEI. The receptor's source is a woman in her late teens or twenties in good health. V usage is TRBV2 and J usage is TRBJ2-6; 9 nucleotides line up with TRBD1. Sequences were obtained from blood. The CDR3 loop is CASSVQGALGSGANVLTF. In nucleotides, the CDR3 is TGTGCCAGCAGTGTACAGGGGGCCCTAGGCTCTGGGGCCAACGTCCTGACTTTC.